This T cell receptor (beta chain) was documented in a study of CD8 T cells in Susac syndrome. Sequencing of TCR beta was carried out in blood CD8+ and CD4+ T cells. TEMRA cells were enriched by FACS, while CD8+ and CD4+ T cells were obtained through a negative isolation that was performed magnetically. V was trimmed by 5 bases and J by 2 bases, leaving 10 bases between them. The germline CDR1 and CDR2 sequences are SGHNT and YYREEE (reference sequence). This CDR3 contains 13 residues. Random hexamers served to reverse transcribe roughly 0.45 to 1 ug RNA. A single record per CDR3 protein comes from TCRdb applying MiXCR to the immunoSEQ multiplex PCR reads. The data show roughly 200,000 distinct CDR3 sequences, about 95% seen once.

This receptor was obtained from a human donor with multiple sclerosis. The rearrangement joins TRBV5-4 to TRBJ1-2, with D perhaps TRBD1 (5 bases). Sequencing used CD8+ T cells from PBMCs. The CDR3 DNA is TGTGCCAGCAGGGCGGACATCAACTATGGCTACACCTTC. It is translated as CASRADINYGYTF. The variable domain in full, with the rest retrieved from reference TRBV5-4 and TRBJ1-2, is ETGVTQSPTHLIKTRGQQVTLRCSSQSGHNTVSWYQQALGQGPQFIFQYYREEENGRGNFPPRFSGLQFPNYSSELNVNALELDDSALYLCASRADINYGYTFGSGTRLTVV.